This TCR beta chain derives from a study of shared clonotypes between healthy human individuals. About the research overall: Researchers drew samples from a couple of women and a few men aged 18 to 49. Overall study results and limits: Incomplete sequencing of sorted subsets was indicated by rarefaction despite large depth. Among several donors, approximately 4.6% of naive CD4 clonotypes were found in common.

In regard to this clone: The target antigen is unknown.

The CDR3 has 13 residues. Per the germline V gene, CDR1 is SQVTM and CDR2 is ANQGSEA. Trimming took off 6 bases at V and 0 bases at J, with 8 bases between the two ends. It was CD45RO-negative cells, positively selected for CCR7, that made up naive CD8 cells, with terminally differentiated effector memory CD45RA+ cells excluded. The protocol was immunoSEQ multiplex PCR, while the TCRdb copy is restricted to in-frame clones and leaves out a portion. The profile covers about 2 million clones, with 85% to 95% appearing a single time and roughly 1.1% taken by the ten largest. Material: naive CD8+ T cells sorted from blood. The receptor was isolated from a man aged 18 to 29 in good health. The rearrangement uses TRBV29-1 and TRBJ1-4; the D gene is possibly TRBD1 (5 bases). The CDR3 is CSVTVATNEKLFF. CDR3 DNA: TGCAGCGTGACAGTAGCAACTAATGAAAAACTGTTTTTT.